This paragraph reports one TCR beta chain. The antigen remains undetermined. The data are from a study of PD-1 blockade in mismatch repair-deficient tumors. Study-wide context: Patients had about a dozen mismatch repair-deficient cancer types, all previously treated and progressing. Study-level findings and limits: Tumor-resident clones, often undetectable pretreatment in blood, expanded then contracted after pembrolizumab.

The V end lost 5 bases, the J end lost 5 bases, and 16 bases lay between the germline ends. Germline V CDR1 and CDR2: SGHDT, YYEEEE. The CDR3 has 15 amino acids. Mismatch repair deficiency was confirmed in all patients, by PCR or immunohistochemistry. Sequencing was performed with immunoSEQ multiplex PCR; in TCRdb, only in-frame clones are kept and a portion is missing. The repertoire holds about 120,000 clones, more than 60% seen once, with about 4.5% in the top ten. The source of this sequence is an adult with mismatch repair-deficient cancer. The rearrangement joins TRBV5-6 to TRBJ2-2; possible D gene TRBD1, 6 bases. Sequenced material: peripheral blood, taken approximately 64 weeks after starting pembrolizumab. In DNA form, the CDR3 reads TGTGCCAGCAGGTTAAACAGGGTCAGAACCGGGGAGCTGTTTTTT. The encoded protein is CASRLNRVRTGELFF.